A selection of T cell receptor beta chains follows, all from one sample in a study of T-cell reconstitution after alpha-beta-depleted transplantation in children. TCRdb re-derived calls from the PCR reads in MiXCR, one entry per CDR3 protein. The data contain about 350,000 distinct CDR3 sequences, less than 15% of them seen just once; the ten biggest clones take up around 4.5%. The sample in question was PBMCs, obtained from the stem cell graft. These receptors were collected from a human donor who donated a stem cell graft to a child with Fanconi anemia. Each CDR3 is given with its conserved first and last residue. The order of the fields is J gene, V gene, CDR3 protein.

TRBJ1-2 | TRBV15 | CATSRGQGAVYGYTF
TRBJ2-3 | TRBV5-1 | CASSEGGARTDTQYF
TRBJ1-1 | TRBV7-9 | CASRHPDMNTEAFF
TRBJ2-2 | TRBV20-1 | CSASPTGSTGELFF
TRBJ1-2 | TRBV3-1 | CASSQAPGPNYGYTF
TRBJ2-1 | TRBV24-1 | CATALGGLNEQFF
TRBJ2-1 | TRBV11-2 | CASSDVGTGRYNEQFF
TRBJ2-3 | TRBV20-1 | CSATLAGRTDTQYF
TRBJ2-4 | TRBV5-1 | CASSPTGTGENIQYF
TRBJ2-2 | TRBV29-1 | CSVDRQGSTGELFF
TRBJ1-1 | TRBV5-1 | CASSLAAANTEAFF
TRBJ1-5 | TRBV20-1 | CSARDGARPQHF
TRBJ2-2 | TRBV5-1 | CASGSDRMVTGELFF